The entry below gives a single T cell receptor beta chain sequence along with its context. Its antigen is undetermined. Profiling relied on immunoSEQ multiplex PCR, and the TCRdb table lists in-frame clones only, not all of them. The table records more than 75,000 clones, under 90% of them present only once. The sample is drawn from a study of T cell responses to AZD1222 COVID-19 vaccine. Study observations and caveats: Researchers report vaccine-associated CD4 TCRs spanning spike, with dominance at 160-218 and 743-854. At baseline, just six or seven AZD1222 recipients tested seropositive.

The sequence came from an adult who received the AZD1222 COVID-19 vaccine. Sequenced here: peripheral blood, sampled 28 days after the second AZD1222 dose.

The CDR3 reads CASSGGGVGYGYTF. The CDR3 DNA sequence: TGTGCCAGCAGCGGAGGGGGGGTAGGCTATGGCTACACCTTC. The rearrangement links TRBV6-5 to TRBJ1-2; D may be TRBD1 (6 bases). The germline V gene has CDR1 MNHEY and CDR2 SVGAGI. The CDR3 sequence is 14 residues long. V was trimmed by 6 bases and J by 4 bases, leaving 15 bases between them.